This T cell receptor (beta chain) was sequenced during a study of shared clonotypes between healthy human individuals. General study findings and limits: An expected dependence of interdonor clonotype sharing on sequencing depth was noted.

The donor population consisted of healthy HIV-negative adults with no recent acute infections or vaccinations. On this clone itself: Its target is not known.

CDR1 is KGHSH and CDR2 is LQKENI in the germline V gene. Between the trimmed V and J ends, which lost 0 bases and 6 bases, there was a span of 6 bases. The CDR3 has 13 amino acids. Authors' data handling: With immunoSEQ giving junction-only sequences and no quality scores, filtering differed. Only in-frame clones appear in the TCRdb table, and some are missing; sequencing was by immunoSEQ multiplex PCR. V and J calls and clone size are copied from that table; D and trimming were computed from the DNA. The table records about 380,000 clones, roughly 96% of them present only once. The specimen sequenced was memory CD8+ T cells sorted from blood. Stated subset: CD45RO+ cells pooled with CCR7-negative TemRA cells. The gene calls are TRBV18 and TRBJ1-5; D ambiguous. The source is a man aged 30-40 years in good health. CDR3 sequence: CASSPPAGQPQHF. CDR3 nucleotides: TGTGCCAGCTCACCACCGGCGGGTCAGCCCCAGCATTTT.